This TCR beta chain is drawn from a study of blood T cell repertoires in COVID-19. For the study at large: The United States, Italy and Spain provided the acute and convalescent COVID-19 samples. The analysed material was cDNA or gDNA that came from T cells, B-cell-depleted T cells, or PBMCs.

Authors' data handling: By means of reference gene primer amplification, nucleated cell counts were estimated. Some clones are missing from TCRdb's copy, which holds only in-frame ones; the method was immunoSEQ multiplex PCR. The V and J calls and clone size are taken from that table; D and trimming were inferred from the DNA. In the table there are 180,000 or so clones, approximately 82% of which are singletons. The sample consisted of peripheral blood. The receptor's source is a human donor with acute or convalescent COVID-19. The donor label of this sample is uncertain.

CDR3: CASSGRQGQKDQPQHF. DNA for the CDR3: TGTGCCAGCAGTGGGCGACAGGGGCAAAAGGATCAGCCCCAGCATTTT. The chain joins TRBV27 to TRBJ1-5; 8 positions agree with TRBD1. This CDR3 spans 16 amino acids. Germline CDR1 reads MNHEY; CDR2 reads SMNVEV (reference sequence). V trimming: 5 bases; J trimming: 5 bases; junction bases outside the gene matches: 11.